These 15 T cell receptor gamma chains share one sample of origin, sequenced in a study of gamma-delta chains in newborns, infants, children. TCRdb re-called the reads with CATT. The sample carries about 620 gamma-chain clones, around 39% recorded once. What was sequenced was blood. These receptors were obtained from a child who was a newborn, infant or young child, either healthy, febrile or measles-vaccinated (not recorded which).

In the case of this clone: Relative to the germline gene, one junction end is altered; a read error may explain this. CDR3 in amino acids: CALWEVRQELGKKTKVF. The CDR3 DNA reads TGTGCCTTGTGGGAGGTGCGGCAAGAGTTGGGCAAAAAAACCAAGGTATTT. The chain has TRGV9 and TRGJP. TCRdb carries no J gene annotation; the J gene was assigned here by matching the DNA with germline. This CDR3 is 17 amino acids long. Germline CDR1 GITISATS, CDR2 ISYDGTV (reference sequence).

This clone showed up just a few times. Other DNA sequences within the sample encode an identical CDR3. V gene TRGV9 combines with J gene TRGJP. TCRdb leaves out the J gene; it was filled in here by matching the DNA to germline. The CDR3 consists of 17 residues. V shed 0 bases, J shed 6 bases, and the junction held 5 bases outside the gene matches. In germline, CDR1 is GITISATS, CDR2 ISYDGTV (reference sequence). The CDR3 region has the DNA TGTGCCTTGTGGGAGGTGCACTTAGAGTTGGGCAAAAAAATCAAGGTATTT. Encoded protein: CALWEVHLELGKKIKVF.

This clone is judged large. The identical CDR3 is also encoded by other nucleotide sequences in the sample. The chain joins TRGV9 to TRGJP. The J gene was missing in TCRdb and was found by matching the end of the DNA to germline. V dropped 3 bases and J dropped 4; count of bases not matched to a gene: 3. CDR3 length: 16 residues. CDR1 GITISATS and CDR2 ISYDGTV come from the germline V gene (reference sequence). The CDR3 loop reads CALWEPQELGKKIKVF. As DNA, the CDR3 is TGTGCCTTGTGGGAGCCACAAGAGTTGGGCAAAAAAATCAAGGTATTT.

By proportion, this clone is large. V and J are TRGV9 and TRGJP. The CDR3 sequence is 16 residues long. CDR1 GITISATS and CDR2 ISYDGTV come from the germline V gene (reference sequence). V shed 0 bases, J shed 6 bases, and the junction held 2 bases outside the gene matches. DNA of the CDR3: TGTGCCTTGTGGGAGGTGGGAGAGTTGGGCAAAAAAATCAAGGTATTT. Protein: CALWEVGELGKKIKVF.

This clone was observed a few times. An end of the junction differs from the germline gene, which may be a read error. Other DNA sequences from this sample encode an identical CDR3 as well. The V and J genes are TRGV9 and TRGJP1. The CDR3 extends over 15 amino acids. The V gene's germline CDR1 is GITISATS and CDR2 ISYDGTV (reference sequence). In DNA, the CDR3 is TGTGCCTTGTGGGAGCCCCATACCACCGGTTGGTTCAAGATATTT. Translation gives CALWEPHTTGWFKIF.

Comments on this clone: A much larger clone differs from this one at a single base, so this may be a read error. Other DNA variants within this sample encode the same CDR3. The J gene is TRGJP, the V gene TRGV9. The J gene, missing from TCRdb, was assigned here through DNA to germline matching. V shed 5 bases and J 4 bases; nucleotides not matched to a gene: 8. This CDR3 is built from 17 residues. In germline, CDR1 is GITISATS, CDR2 ISYDGTV (reference sequence). The DNA for the CDR3 is TGTGCCTTGTGGGGGGTACCCCAAGAGTTGGGCAAAAAAATCAAGGTATTT. As protein: CALWGVPQELGKKIKVF.

This clone is classed as large. The chain has TRGV9 and TRGJP. V lost 4 bases, J lost 3 bases, and 3 bases stayed unmatched. Germline CDR1 GITISATS, CDR2 ISYDGTV (reference sequence). The CDR3 consists of 16 residues. The CDR3 nucleotides read TGTGCCTTGTGGGACTCGCAAGAGTTGGGCAAAAAAATCAAGGTATTT. This codes for CALWDSQELGKKIKVF.

The CDR3 region has the DNA TGTGCCACCTGGGATGGGCAATATAAGAAACTCTTT. Its protein product is CATWDGQYKKLF. The chain has TRGV4 and TRGJ1 or TRGJ2. Trimming cost V 0 bases and J 7 bases; bases outside gene matches: 3. The CDR3 has 12 residues. Germline CDR1 EGSTGY, CDR2 YDSYTSSV.

For this clone: Germline is not matched at one junction end, which may reflect a read error. CDR3 protein: CALWEEEQELDKKIKVF. The CDR3 bases are TGTGCCTTGTGGGAGGAAGAGCAAGAGTTGGACAAAAAAATCAAGGTATTT. This chain joins TRGV9 and TRGJP. The J gene comes from matching the DNA to germline here; TCRdb lacks it. The germline V gene has CDR1 GITISATS and CDR2 ISYDGTV (reference sequence). This CDR3 has 17 amino acids.

V is TRGV9 and J is TRGJP1. No J gene is reported in TCRdb; it was inferred here by comparing the DNA with germline. The trim removed 0 bases at V and 0 bases at J, leaving 1 base unmatched. The CDR3 length is 15 residues. Germline lookup yields CDR1 GITISATS and CDR2 ISYDGTV (reference sequence). The CDR3 nucleotides are TGTGCCTTGTGGGAGGTGCATACCACTGGTTGGTTCAAGATATTT. Translation: CALWEVHTTGWFKIF.

This clone was seen more than once but under ten times. The chain links TRGV9 to TRGJ1 or TRGJ2. The CDR3 is made up of 14 amino acids. V gave up 3 bases and J gave up 3 bases; unmatched junction bases: 8. Germline CDR1 is GITISATS and CDR2 is ISYDGTV (reference sequence). CDR3 in amino acids: CALWEPKSYYKKLF. CDR3 coding DNA: TGTGCCTTGTGGGAGCCCAAAAGTTATTATAAGAAACTCTTT.

This clone is large. The chain links TRGV8 to TRGJ1 or TRGJ2. V trimming: 3 bases; J trimming: 10 bases; junction bases outside the gene matches: 12. The CDR3 sequence is 13 residues long. Germline CDR1 reads VENAVY; CDR2 reads YDSYNSRV. This CDR3 reads CATWDHDLLKKLF. The DNA of the CDR3 is TGTGCCACCTGGGATCACGACCTCTTAAAGAAACTCTTT.

A word on this clone: A far bigger clonotype differs at one base, so this is likely a read error. The J gene is TRGJP, the V gene TRGV9. TCRdb carries no J gene annotation; the J gene was assigned here by matching the DNA with germline. This CDR3 has 15 amino acids. CDR1 and CDR2 from the germline V gene are GITISATS and ISYDGTV (reference sequence). This CDR3 is CASWEVELGKKIKVF. The CDR3, as DNA: TGTGCCTCGTGGGAGGTAGAGTTGGGCAAAAAAATCAAGGTATTT.

The J gene went uncalled, whereas the V gene is TRGV9. Germline V CDR1 and CDR2: GITISATS, ISYDGTV (reference sequence). The CDR3 has 18 residues. CDR3 region: CALWERSPRDLGKKIRVF. For the CDR3, the DNA is TGTGCCTTGTGGGAGCGCTCACCTAGAGATTTGGGCAAAAAAATCAGGGTATTT.

By frequency in the sample, this clone is large. The genes are TRGV9 and TRGJ1 or TRGJ2. The CDR3 loop spans 13 amino acids. Germline CDR1 GITISATS, CDR2 ISYDGTV (reference sequence). The ends lost 0 bases at V and 1 base at J; junction bases unmatched: 0. This CDR3 is CALWEVNYYKKLF. The CDR3 DNA follows: TGTGCCTTGTGGGAGGTGAATTATTATAAGAAACTCTTT.